These 21 T cell receptor beta chains were sequenced from one sample in a study of blood T cell repertoires in COVID-19. TCRdb keeps only in-frame clones here, not all; method: immunoSEQ multiplex PCR. The sample has 390,000 or so clones, roughly 87% seen once. Sequenced input: PBMCs or T cells enriched from blood (not recorded which). These receptors all stem from a woman between 45 and 60 years old who had recovered from COVID-19.

V usage is TRBV27 and J usage is TRBJ1-1; D is unresolved. The CDR3 spans 12 residues. Germline CDR1 is MNHEY and CDR2 is SMNVEV (reference sequence). V lost 4 bases to trimming and J lost 2 bases, with 5 bases between them. DNA for the CDR3: TGTGCCAGCAGTTCAGTAAACACTGAAGCTTTCTTT. Its protein product is CASSSVNTEAFF.

The genes are TRBV10-2 and TRBJ2-7, with D possibly TRBD1 on 5 matching bases. Germline values: CDR1 WSHSY, CDR2 SAAADI. CDR3 length: 15 amino acids. V lost 4 bases to trimming and J lost 5 bases, with 18 bases between them. The CDR3 sequence: CASSGWANQGDEQYF. The CDR3 bases are TGCGCCAGCAGTGGGTGGGCAAACCAAGGGGACGAGCAGTACTTC.

The V and J genes are TRBV18 and TRBJ1-4, with TRBD1 matching over 7 bases. CDR1 KGHSH and CDR2 LQKENI come from the germline V gene. The CDR3 contains 16 residues. After removal of 4 bases from V and 4 bases from J, the junction contained 9 bases not matched to a gene. CDR3 sequence: CASSLLGTALNEKLFF. DNA for the CDR3: TGTGCCAGCTCACTCCTGGGGACAGCACTTAATGAAAAACTGTTTTTT. The whole variable domain, filled in from reference TRBV18 and TRBJ1-4, reads NAGVMQNPRHLVRRRGQEARLRCSPMKGHSHVYWYRQLPEEGLKFMVYLQKENIIDESGMPKERFSAEFPKEGPSILRIQQVVRGDSAAYFCASSLLGTALNEKLFFGSGTQLSVL.

The J gene is TRBJ1-2, the V gene TRBV7-2; D perhaps matches TRBD1 (6 bases). Trimming took off 1 base at V and 6 bases at J, with 18 bases between the two ends. This CDR3 contains 16 residues. CDR1 is SGHTA and CDR2 is FQGNSA in the germline V gene. The CDR3 reads CASSLDLRGRLDGYTF. The DNA of the CDR3 is TGTGCCAGCAGCTTAGATCTCAGGGGTAGATTGGATGGCTACACCTTC.

Written as DNA, the CDR3 is TGTGCCTACAGGGAGCGGGAATCCTCACCCCTCCACTTT. This codes for CAYRERESSPLHF. The V gene is TRBV30, the J gene TRBJ1-6, with TRBD1 as a possible D gene (6 bases). CDR3 size: 13 residues. The V end was cut by 7 bases, the J end by 10 bases, with 17 bases between. Germline loops: CDR1 GTSNPN, CDR2 SVGIG (reference sequence). Filled out from reference TRBV30 and TRBJ1-6, the complete variable domain reads SQTIHQWPATLVQPVGSPLSLECTVEGTSNPNLYWYRQAAGRGLQLLFYSVGIGQISSEVPQNLSASRPQDRQFILSSKKLLLSDSGFYLCAYRERESSPLHFGNGTRLTVT.

V gene TRBV13 combines with J gene TRBJ1-4; 7 bases are shared with TRBD1. CDR3 length: 14 residues. Germline assignment: CDR1 PRHDT and CDR2 FYEKMQ (reference sequence). J lost 7 bases, V lost 4 bases, and 6 bases had no gene match. The CDR3 bases are TGTGCCAGCAGCTACGGACAGGATGGTGAAAAACTGTTTTTT. As protein: CASSYGQDGEKLFF.

This chain connects TRBV20-1 to TRBJ2-1; 9 bases align to TRBD1. The CDR3 extends over 14 amino acids. Germline V lookup: CDR1 DFQATT, CDR2 SNEGSKA (reference sequence). The J segment lost 10 bases and the V segment lost 3 bases, leaving 10 bases of the junction unmatched. CDR3 loop: CSASDGTGRREQFF. Here the CDR3 DNA reads TGCAGTGCTAGTGACGGGACAGGGCGTCGGGAGCAGTTCTTC.

This clone has more than one count but fewer than ten. This chain connects TRBV5-5 to TRBJ2-3, with D tentatively TRBD2 (6 bases). Looked up from germline, CDR1 is SGHKS and CDR2 is YYEKEE (reference sequence). The CDR3 is 14 residues long. Between the trimmed V and J ends, which lost 1 base and 1 base, there was a span of 7 bases. CDR3 bases: TGTGCCAGCAGCTTGTGGGAGGGCACAGATACGCAGTATTTT. It codes for CASSLWEGTDTQYF.

V and J are TRBV4-3 and TRBJ1-2; 8 bases align to TRBD1. The CDR3 length is 17 residues. Germline assignment: CDR1 LGHNA and CDR2 YSLEER. Unmatched junction bases numbered 11, after V lost 4 bases and J lost 1 base. DNA for the CDR3: TGCGCCAGCAGCCCTTATTCAGGGGGCAGCCTTAACTATGGCTACACCTTC. This translates into CASSPYSGGSLNYGYTF.

This chain uses TRBV7-2 with TRBJ1-4, with 7 bases identical to TRBD1. There are 16 residues in the CDR3. The germline V gene encodes CDR1 SGHTA and CDR2 FQGNSA. Trimming at V came to 6 bases and at J to 5 bases, leaving 12 bases not matched to a gene. The CDR3 sequence: CASSLRAGTANEKLFF. The CDR3, as DNA: TGTGCCAGCAGTCTGCGGGCAGGGACAGCGAATGAAAAACTGTTTTTT.

V and J are TRBV6-2 or TRBV6-3 and TRBJ2-7; possible D gene TRBD1, 5 bases. Trimming took off 5 bases at V and 5 bases at J, with 19 bases between the two ends. From germline, CDR1 is MNHEY and CDR2 SVGEGT. The CDR3 covers 15 residues. CDR3 sequence: CASSTTGQKRDEQYF. The CDR3 DNA reads as TGTGCCAGCAGTACAACCGGACAAAAAAGGGACGAGCAGTACTTC.

The CDR3, as DNA: TGTGCCAGCAGTTTAAGGGGTGGATCTGGAAACACCATATATTTT. It is translated as CASSLRGGSGNTIYF. The chain recombines TRBV27 with TRBJ1-3; D perhaps matches TRBD1 (5 bases). The CDR3 runs to 15 residues. V lost 2 bases and J 1 base, leaving 9 bases between the germline ends. CDR1 and CDR2 from the germline V gene are MNHEY and SMNVEV (reference sequence).

The V call is TRBV6-5, the J call TRBJ2-3; maybe TRBD2 (6 bases). V lost 0 bases to trimming and J lost 7 bases, with 8 bases between them. This CDR3 region has 13 residues. In germline, CDR1 is MNHEY, CDR2 SVGAGI. The CDR3 reads CASSYSGLNTQYF. The CDR3 bases are TGTGCCAGCAGTTACTCGGGACTTAATACGCAGTATTTT.

The chain employs TRBV9 and TRBJ2-2; 9 bases are shared with TRBD1. Germline CDR1 SGDLS, CDR2 YYNGEE. The CDR3 is made up of 15 amino acids. Trimming took 3 bases from V and 9 from J; bases not matched to a gene: 9. Written as DNA, the CDR3 is TGTGCCAGCAGCGACGGGACAGGGTTGAATAGGGAGCTGTTTTTT. It translates to CASSDGTGLNRELFF.

The rearrangement uses TRBV19 and TRBJ2-4, with TRBD2 identical over 11 bases. The length of the CDR3 is 17 residues. From germline, CDR1 is LNHDA and CDR2 SQIVND (reference sequence). J lost 1 base, V lost 5 bases, and 7 bases had no gene match. The CDR3: CASSLTSGSGAKNIQYF. CDR3 nucleotides: TGTGCCAGTAGTCTCACTAGCGGGAGTGGGGCCAAAAACATTCAGTACTTC. Complete variable domain (other parts from reference TRBV19 and TRBJ2-4): DGGITQSPKYLFRKEGQNVTLSCEQNLNHDAMYWYRQDPGQGLRLIYYSQIVNDFQKGDIAEGYSVSREKKESFPLTVTSAQKNPTAFYLCASSLTSGSGAKNIQYFGAGTRLSVL.

V gene TRBV2 combines with J gene TRBJ2-1; TRBD2 aligns across 10 bases. Germline CDR1 reads SNHLY; CDR2 reads FYNNEI. This CDR3 spans 16 amino acids. V gave up 2 bases and J gave up 6 bases; unmatched junction bases: 7. The DNA for the CDR3 is TGTGCCAGCAGTGAACAGAGCGGGGGGGCCGGCAATGAGCAGTTCTTC. Protein: CASSEQSGGAGNEQFF.

This chain uses TRBV5-1 with TRBJ1-6; TRBD1 aligns across 9 bases. Germline CDR1 SGHRS, CDR2 YFSETQ. This CDR3 has 16 residues. Losses at the gene ends were 4 bases for V and 5 bases for J; bases not matched to a gene: 7. CDR3 sequence (DNA): TGCGCCAGCAGCAAGAACAGGGGGCTAGATAATTCACCCCTCCACTTT. It codes for CASSKNRGLDNSPLHF.

V usage is TRBV5-5 and J usage is TRBJ1-2, with D possibly being TRBD1 (5 bases). The CDR3 spans 16 residues. The ends were cut back, 1 base at V and 4 bases at J, with 17 bases in the middle. Germline V gives CDR1 SGHKS, CDR2 YYEKEE (reference sequence). The CDR3 loop is CASSLLGWGPSYGYTF. In DNA form, the CDR3 reads TGTGCCAGCAGCTTGCTCGGATGGGGCCCGTCCTATGGCTACACCTTC. Full variable domain (remainder filled in from reference TRBV5-5 and TRBJ1-2): DAGVTQSPTHLIKTRGQQVTLRCSPISGHKSVSWYQQVLGQGPQFIFQYYEKEERGRGNFPDRFSARQFPNYSSELNVNALLLGDSALYLCASSLLGWGPSYGYTFGSGTRLTVV.

This clone is a singleton in its sample. The gene calls are TRBV7-2 and TRBJ2-1, with 14 bases lining up with TRBD2. The V and J ends lost 3 bases and 7 bases, in that order; junction bases with no gene match: 5. The CDR3 consists of 16 residues. The germline gives CDR1 SGHTA, CDR2 FQGNSA. Here the CDR3 reads CASSLRTSGGRNEQFF. The CDR3, as DNA: TGTGCCAGCAGCTTGCGGACTAGCGGGGGGAGGAATGAGCAGTTCTTC.

This sequence joins TRBV27 and TRBJ2-7, with D possibly being TRBD1 (6 bases). CDR3 length: 13 amino acids. Germline-derived CDR1 and CDR2 are MNHEY and SMNVEV (reference sequence). Trimming left V 6 bases short and J 1 base short, with 10 bases between. Here the CDR3 DNA reads TGTGCCAGCAGACAACAGGGATCCTACGAGCAGTACTTC. Translation: CASRQQGSYEQYF.

The V call is TRBV2, the J call TRBJ1-1; 7 nucleotides match TRBD1. The CDR3 spans 15 residues. Germline V gives CDR1 SNHLY, CDR2 FYNNEI. The J segment lost 1 base and the V segment lost 6 bases, leaving 8 bases of the junction unmatched. CDR3 coding DNA: TGTGCCAGCAGGGCCGCCGGGACAGAGAACACTGAAGCTTTCTTT. Translated: CASRAAGTENTEAFF.